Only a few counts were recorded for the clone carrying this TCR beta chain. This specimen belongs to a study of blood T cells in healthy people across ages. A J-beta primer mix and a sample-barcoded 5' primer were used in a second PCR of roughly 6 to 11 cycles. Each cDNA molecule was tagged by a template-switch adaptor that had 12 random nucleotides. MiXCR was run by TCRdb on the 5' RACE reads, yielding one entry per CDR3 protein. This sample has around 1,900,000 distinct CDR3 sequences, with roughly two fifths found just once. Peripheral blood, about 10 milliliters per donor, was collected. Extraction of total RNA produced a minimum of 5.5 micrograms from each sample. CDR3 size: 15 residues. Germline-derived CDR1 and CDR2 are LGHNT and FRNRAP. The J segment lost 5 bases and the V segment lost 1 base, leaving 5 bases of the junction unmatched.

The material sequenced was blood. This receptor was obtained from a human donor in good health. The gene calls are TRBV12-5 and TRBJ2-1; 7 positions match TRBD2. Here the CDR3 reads CASGLGSGANNEQFF. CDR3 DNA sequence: TGTGCTAGTGGTTTGGGGAGCGGGGCCAACAATGAGCAGTTCTTC.